The TCR beta chain under discussion was sequenced for a study of T cells in Graves' hyperthyroidism and ophthalmopathy. There were TCR beta CDR3 regions amplified from RNA transcripts. Carried out on the TCR CDR3, a first-round RT-PCR used the HTBI primer set. TCRdb analysed the multiplex PCR reads with MiXCR anew, one entry per CDR3 protein. The sample contains approximately 500,000 distinct CDR3 sequences, around 46% of which appear only once. In making diagnoses, clinical symptoms, serum thyroxine and TRAb, thyroid ultrasound and orbital computed tomography were all used. The sequence came from a woman in her late teens or twenties with Graves' hyperthyroidism. What was sequenced was peripheral blood or thyroid tissue (not recorded which).

The CDR3 bases are TGTGCCAGCCTCCGGGACAGGGGGTCGAATTCACCCCTCCACTTT. It is translated as CASLRDRGSNSPLHF. V usage is TRBV7-6 and J usage is TRBJ1-6; TRBD1 aligns across 11 bases. The J segment lost 7 bases and the V segment lost 8 bases, leaving 7 bases of the junction unmatched. The CDR3 sequence is 15 residues long. CDR1 is SGHVS and CDR2 is FNYEAQ in the germline V gene. Using reference TRBV7-6 and TRBJ1-6 for the parts outside the CDR3, the full variable domain is GAGVSQSPRYKVTKRGQDVALRCDPISGHVSLYWYRQALGQGPEFLTYFNYEAQQDKSGLPNDRFSAERPEGSISTLTIQRTEQRDSAMYRCASLRDRGSNSPLHFGNGTRLTVT.